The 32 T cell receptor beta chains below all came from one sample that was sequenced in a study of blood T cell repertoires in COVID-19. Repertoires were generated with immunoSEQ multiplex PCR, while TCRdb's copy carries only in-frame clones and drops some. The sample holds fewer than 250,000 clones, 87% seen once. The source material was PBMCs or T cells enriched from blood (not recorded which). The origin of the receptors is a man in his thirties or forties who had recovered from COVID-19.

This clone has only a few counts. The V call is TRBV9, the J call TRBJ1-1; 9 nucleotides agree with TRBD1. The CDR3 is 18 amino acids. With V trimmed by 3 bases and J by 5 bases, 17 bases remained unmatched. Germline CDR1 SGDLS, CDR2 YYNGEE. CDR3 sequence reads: CASSGEDRGNYVETEAFF. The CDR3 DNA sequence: TGTGCCAGCAGCGGAGAGGACAGGGGTAACTATGTGGAGACTGAAGCTTTCTTT.

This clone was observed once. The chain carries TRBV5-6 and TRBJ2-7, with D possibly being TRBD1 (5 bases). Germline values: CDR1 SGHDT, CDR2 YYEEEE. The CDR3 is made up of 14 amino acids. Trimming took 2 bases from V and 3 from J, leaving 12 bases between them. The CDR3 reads CASSLFQGVYEQYF. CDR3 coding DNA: TGTGCCAGCAGCTTATTCCAGGGTGTCTACGAGCAGTACTTC.

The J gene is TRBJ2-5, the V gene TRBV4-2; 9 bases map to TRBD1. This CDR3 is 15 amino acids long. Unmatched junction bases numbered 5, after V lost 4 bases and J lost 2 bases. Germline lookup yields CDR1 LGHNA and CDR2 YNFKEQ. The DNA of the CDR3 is TGTGCCAGCAGCCGAGGACAGGGGCAACAAGAGACCCAGTACTTC. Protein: CASSRGQGQQETQYF.

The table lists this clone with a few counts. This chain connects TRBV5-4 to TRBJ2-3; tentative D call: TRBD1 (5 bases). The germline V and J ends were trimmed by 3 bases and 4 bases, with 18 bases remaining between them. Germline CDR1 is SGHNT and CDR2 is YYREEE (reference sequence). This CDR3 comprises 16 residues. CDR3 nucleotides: TGTGCCAGCAGCTGGACCGGGTACAGGTTACCAGATACGCAGTATTTT. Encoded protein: CASSWTGYRLPDTQYF.

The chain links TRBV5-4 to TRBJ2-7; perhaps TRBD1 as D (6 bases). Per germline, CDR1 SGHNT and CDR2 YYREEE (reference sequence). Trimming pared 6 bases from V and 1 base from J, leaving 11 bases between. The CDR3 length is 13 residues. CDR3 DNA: TGTGCCAGCAACAGGGACGGATCCTACGAGCAGTACTTC. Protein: CASNRDGSYEQYF.

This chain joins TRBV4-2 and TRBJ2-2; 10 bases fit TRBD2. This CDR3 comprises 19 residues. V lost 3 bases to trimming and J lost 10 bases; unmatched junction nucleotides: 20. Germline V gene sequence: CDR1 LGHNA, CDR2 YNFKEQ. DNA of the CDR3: TGTGCCAGCAGCCACTTCCCTATTGGGGCTAGCGGGGGCTATGAGGAGCTGTTTTTT. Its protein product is CASSHFPIGASGGYEELFF.

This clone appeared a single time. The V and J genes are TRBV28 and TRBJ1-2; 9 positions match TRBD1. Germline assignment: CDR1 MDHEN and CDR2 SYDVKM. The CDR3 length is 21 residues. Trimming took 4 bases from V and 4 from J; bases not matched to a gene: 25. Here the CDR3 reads CASSSHYFTEGQGTTRYGYTF. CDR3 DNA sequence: TGTGCCAGCAGTTCTCACTACTTCACCGAGGGACAGGGTACCACCCGCTATGGCTACACCTTC.

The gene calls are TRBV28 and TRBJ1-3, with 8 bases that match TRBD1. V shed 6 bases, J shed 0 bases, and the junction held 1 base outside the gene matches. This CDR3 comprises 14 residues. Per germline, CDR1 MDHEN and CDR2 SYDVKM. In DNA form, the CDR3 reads TGTGCCAGCAGAACAGGGGGCTCTGGAAACACCATATATTTT. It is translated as CASRTGGSGNTIYF.

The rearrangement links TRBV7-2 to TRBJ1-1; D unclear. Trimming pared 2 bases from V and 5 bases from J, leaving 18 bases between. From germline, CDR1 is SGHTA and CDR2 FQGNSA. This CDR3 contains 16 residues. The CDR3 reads CASSLTIGFFGTEAFF. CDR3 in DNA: TGTGCCAGCAGCTTAACTATCGGCTTTTTTGGAACTGAAGCTTTCTTT.

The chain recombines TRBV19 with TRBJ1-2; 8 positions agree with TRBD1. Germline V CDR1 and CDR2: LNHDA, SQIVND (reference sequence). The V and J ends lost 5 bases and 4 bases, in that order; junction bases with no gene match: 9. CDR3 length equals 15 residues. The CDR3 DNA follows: TGTGCCAGTAGTCAATTGGGACAGGTCGGCTATGGCTACACCTTC. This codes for CASSQLGQVGYGYTF. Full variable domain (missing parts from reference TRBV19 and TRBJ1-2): DGGITQSPKYLFRKEGQNVTLSCEQNLNHDAMYWYRQDPGQGLRLIYYSQIVNDFQKGDIAEGYSVSREKKESFPLTVTSAQKNPTAFYLCASSQLGQVGYGYTFGSGTRLTVV.

The CDR3 spells CASRLAGGYNEQFF. As DNA, the CDR3 is TGCGCCAGCCGTCTAGCGGGGGGCTACAATGAGCAGTTCTTC. V and J are TRBV5-1 and TRBJ2-1; 11 nucleotides match TRBD2. CDR3 length: 14 residues. With V trimmed by 7 bases and J by 3 bases, 3 bases remained unmatched. Per the germline V gene, CDR1 is SGHRS and CDR2 is YFSETQ. The variable domain in full, completed from reference TRBV5-1 and TRBJ2-1, reads KAGVTQTPRYLIKTRGQQVTLSCSPISGHRSVSWYQQTPGQGLQFLFEYFSETQRNKGNFPGRFSGRQFSNSRSEMNVSTLELGDSALYLCASRLAGGYNEQFFGPGTRLTVL.

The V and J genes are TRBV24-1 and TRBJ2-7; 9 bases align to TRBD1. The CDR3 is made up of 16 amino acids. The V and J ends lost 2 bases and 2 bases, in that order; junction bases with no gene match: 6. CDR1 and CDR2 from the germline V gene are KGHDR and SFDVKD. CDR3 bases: TGTGCCACCAGTGATTCCCGGGACAGGGCCCCCTACGAGCAGTACTTC. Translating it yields CATSDSRDRAPYEQYF.

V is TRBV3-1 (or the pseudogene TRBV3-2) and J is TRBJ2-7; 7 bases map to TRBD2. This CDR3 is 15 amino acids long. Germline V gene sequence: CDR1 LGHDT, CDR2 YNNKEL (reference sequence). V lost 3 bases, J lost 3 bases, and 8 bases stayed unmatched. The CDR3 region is CASSQGPGLFYEQYF. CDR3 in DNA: TGTGCCAGCAGCCAGGGACCGGGACTATTCTACGAGCAGTACTTC.

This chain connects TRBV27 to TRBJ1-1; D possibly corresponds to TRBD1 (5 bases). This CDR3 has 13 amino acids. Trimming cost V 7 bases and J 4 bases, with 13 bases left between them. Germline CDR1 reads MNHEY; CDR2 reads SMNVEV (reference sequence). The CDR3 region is CASTGGWGTEAFF. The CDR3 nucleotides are TGTGCCAGCACGGGGGGATGGGGCACTGAAGCTTTCTTT.

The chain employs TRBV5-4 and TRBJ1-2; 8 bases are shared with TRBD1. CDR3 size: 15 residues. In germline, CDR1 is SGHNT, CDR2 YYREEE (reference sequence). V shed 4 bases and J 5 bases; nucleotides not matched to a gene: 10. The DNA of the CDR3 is TGTGCCAGCAGCCCGGACAGGGAGGGCGCTTATGGCTACACCTTC. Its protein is CASSPDREGAYGYTF.

The CDR3 coding sequence is TGTGCCAGCAGCTTAGCGCTCTGGACAGGGAACCACGAGCAGTACTTC. The encoded protein is CASSLALWTGNHEQYF. This chain connects TRBV7-8 to TRBJ2-7, with 8 nucleotides matching TRBD1. Per germline, CDR1 SGHVS and CDR2 FQNEAQ. Germline trimming cut 0 bases from V and 5 bases from J; bases unmatched to any gene: 9. This CDR3 comprises 16 residues. Together with reference TRBV7-8 and TRBJ2-7, the CDR3 gives the full variable domain: GAGVSQSPRYKVAKRGQDVALRCDPISGHVSLFWYQQALGQGPEFLTYFQNEAQLDKSGLPSDRFFAERPEGSVSTLKIQRTQQEDSAVYLCASSLALWTGNHEQYFGPGTRLTVT.

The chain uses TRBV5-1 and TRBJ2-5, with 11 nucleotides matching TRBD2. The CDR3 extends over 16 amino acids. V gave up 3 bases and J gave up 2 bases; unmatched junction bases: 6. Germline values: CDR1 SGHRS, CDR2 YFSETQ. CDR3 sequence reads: CASSYLAGGPQETQYF. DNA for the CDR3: TGCGCCAGCAGCTACCTAGCGGGGGGCCCTCAAGAGACCCAGTACTTC.

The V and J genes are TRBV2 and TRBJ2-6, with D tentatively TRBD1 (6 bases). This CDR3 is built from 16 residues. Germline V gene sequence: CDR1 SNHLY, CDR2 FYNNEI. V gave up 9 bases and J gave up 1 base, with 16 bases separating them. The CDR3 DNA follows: TGTGCCAGGAACAGGGTTGTGGGGTCTGGGGCCAACGTCCTGACTTTC. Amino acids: CARNRVVGSGANVLTF.

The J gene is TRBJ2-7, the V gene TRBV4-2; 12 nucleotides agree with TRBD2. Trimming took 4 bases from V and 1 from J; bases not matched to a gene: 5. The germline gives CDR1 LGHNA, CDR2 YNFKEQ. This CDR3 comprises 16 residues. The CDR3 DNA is TGTGCCAGCAGCCCATGGACTAGCGGGATTTCCTACGAGCAGTACTTC. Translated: CASSPWTSGISYEQYF.

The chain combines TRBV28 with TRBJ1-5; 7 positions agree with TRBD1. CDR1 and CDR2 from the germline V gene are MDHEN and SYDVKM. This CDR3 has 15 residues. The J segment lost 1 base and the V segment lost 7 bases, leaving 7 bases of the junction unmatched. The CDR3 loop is CASNLGTESNQPQHF. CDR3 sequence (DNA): TGTGCCAGCAACCTGGGGACAGAGAGCAATCAGCCCCAGCATTTT.

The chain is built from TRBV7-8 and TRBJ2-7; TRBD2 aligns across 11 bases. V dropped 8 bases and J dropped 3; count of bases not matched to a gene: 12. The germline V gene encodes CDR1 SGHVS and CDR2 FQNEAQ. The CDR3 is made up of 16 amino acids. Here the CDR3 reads CASADLWTSGRYEQYF. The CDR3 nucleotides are TGTGCCAGCGCCGATCTTTGGACTAGCGGGCGCTACGAGCAGTACTTC.

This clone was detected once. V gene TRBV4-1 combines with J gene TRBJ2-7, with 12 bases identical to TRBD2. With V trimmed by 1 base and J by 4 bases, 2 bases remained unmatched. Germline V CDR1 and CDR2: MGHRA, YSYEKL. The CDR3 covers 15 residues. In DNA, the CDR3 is TGCGCCAGCAGCCAAGTGACTAGCGGGAGTTACGAGCAGTACTTC. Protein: CASSQVTSGSYEQYF.

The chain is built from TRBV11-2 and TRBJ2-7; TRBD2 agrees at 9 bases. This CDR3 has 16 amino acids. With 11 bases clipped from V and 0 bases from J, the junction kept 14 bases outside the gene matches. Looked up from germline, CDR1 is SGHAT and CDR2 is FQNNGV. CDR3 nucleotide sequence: TGTGCCCGCCGCGGGGGGGGGAGCGGGAGCTCCTACGAGCAGTACTTC. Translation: CARRGGGSGSSYEQYF.

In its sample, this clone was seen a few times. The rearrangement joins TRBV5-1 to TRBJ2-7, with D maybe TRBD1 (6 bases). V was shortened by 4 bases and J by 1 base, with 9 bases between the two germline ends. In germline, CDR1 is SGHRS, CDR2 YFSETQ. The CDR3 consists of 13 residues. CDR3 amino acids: CASSLGQSYEQYF. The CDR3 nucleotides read TGCGCCAGCAGCCTAGGACAGTCCTACGAGCAGTACTTC.

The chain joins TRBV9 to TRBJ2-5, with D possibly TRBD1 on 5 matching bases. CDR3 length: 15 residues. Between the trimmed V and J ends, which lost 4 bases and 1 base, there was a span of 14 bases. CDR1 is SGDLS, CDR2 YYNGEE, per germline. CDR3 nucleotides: TGTGCCAGCAGCTTAAGAGCAGACAGCCAAGAGACCCAGTACTTC. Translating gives CASSLRADSQETQYF.

The CDR3 region has the DNA TGTGCCAGCAGCTCCAGTGTGGTGGAGGGGTGGAGGAACACTGAAGCTTTCTTT. It codes for CASSSSVVEGWRNTEAFF. V usage is TRBV7-9 and J usage is TRBJ1-1; perhaps TRBD1 as D (5 bases). V lost 4 bases and J 1 base, leaving 22 bases between the germline ends. The germline V gene has CDR1 SEHNR and CDR2 FQNEAQ (reference sequence). CDR3 length: 18 amino acids.

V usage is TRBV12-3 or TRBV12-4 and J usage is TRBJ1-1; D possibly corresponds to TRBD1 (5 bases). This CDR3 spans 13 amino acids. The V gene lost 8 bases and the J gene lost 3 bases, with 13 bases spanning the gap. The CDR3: CASGEEQDTEAFF. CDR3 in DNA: TGTGCCAGCGGGGAAGAACAGGACACTGAAGCTTTCTTT.

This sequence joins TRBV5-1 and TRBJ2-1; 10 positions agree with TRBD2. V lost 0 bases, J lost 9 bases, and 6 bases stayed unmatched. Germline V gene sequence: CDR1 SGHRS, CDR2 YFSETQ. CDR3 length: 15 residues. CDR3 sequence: CASSLASGGATEQFF. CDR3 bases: TGCGCCAGCAGCTTGGCGAGCGGGGGGGCGACTGAGCAGTTCTTC.

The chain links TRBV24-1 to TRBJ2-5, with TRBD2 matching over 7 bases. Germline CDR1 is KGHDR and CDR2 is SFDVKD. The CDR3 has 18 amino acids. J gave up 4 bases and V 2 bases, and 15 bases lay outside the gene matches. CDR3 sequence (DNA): TGTGCCACCAGTGATTCTTTTTTTGGGGTTGGCGGGAGAGAGACCCAGTACTTC. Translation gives CATSDSFFGVGGRETQYF.

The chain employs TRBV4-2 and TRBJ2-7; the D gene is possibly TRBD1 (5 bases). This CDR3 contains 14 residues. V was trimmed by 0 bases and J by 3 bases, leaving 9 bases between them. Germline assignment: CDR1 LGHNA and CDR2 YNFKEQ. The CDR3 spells CASSQEWQGYEQYF. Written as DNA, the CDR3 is TGTGCCAGCAGCCAAGAATGGCAGGGCTACGAGCAGTACTTC.

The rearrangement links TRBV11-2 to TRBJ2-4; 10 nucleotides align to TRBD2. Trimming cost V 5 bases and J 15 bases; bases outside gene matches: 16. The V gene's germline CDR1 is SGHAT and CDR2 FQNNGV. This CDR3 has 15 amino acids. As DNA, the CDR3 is TGTGCCAGCAGCCCTAGAAGCGGGGGGGCCGGTAGTCGGTACTTC. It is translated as CASSPRSGGAGSRYF.

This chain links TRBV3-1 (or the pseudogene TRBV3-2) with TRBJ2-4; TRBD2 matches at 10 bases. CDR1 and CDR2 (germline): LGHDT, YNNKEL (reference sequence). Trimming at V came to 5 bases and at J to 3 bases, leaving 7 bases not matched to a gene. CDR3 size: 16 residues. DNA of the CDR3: TGTGCCAGCAGCTTCACGGGGACTAGCGACAAAAACATTCAGTACTTC. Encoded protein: CASSFTGTSDKNIQYF.